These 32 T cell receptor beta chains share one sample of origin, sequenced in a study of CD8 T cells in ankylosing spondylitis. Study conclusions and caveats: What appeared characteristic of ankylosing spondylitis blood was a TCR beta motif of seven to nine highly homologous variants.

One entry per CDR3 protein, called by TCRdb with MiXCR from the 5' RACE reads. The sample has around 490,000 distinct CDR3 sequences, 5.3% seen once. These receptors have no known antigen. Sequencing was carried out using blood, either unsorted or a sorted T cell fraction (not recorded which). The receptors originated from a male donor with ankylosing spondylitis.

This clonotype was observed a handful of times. The CDR3 spells CASSQDPGQGIPEAFF. The CDR3 coding sequence is TGCGCCAGCAGCCAAGATCCCGGACAGGGGATTCCTGAAGCTTTCTTT. The chain couples TRBV4-3 to TRBJ1-1, with 9 bases identical to TRBD1. CDR1 is LGHNA and CDR2 is YSLEER in the germline V gene. The J segment lost 6 bases and the V segment lost 0 bases, leaving 8 bases of the junction unmatched. The CDR3 length is 16 residues.

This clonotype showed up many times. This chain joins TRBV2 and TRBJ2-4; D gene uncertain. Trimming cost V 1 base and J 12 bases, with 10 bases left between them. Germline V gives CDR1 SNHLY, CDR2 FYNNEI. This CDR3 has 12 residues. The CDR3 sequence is CASSEGTTPQYF. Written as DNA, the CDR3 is TGTGCCAGCAGTGAAGGGACGACGCCTCAGTACTTC.

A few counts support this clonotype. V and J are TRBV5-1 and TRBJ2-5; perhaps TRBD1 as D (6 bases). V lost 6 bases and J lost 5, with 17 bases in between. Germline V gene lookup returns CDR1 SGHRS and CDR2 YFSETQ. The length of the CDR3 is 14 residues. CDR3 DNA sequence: TGCGCCAGCACGCCGGACAGTCAATGGGAGACCCAGTACTTC. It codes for CASTPDSQWETQYF.

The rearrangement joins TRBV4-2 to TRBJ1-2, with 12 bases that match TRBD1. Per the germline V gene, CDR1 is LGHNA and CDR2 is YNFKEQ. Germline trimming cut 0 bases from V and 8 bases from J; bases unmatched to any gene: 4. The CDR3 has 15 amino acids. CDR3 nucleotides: TGTGCCAGCAGCCAAGAGGGACAGGGGGCGAGCGGCTACACCTTC. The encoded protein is CASSQEGQGASGYTF.

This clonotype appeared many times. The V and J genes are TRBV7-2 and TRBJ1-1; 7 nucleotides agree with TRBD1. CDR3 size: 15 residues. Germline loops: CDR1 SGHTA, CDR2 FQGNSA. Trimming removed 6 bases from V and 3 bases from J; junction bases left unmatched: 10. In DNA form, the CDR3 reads TGTGCCAGCAGTTTAAACAGGGGTGCTTACACTGAAGCTTTCTTT. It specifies CASSLNRGAYTEAFF.

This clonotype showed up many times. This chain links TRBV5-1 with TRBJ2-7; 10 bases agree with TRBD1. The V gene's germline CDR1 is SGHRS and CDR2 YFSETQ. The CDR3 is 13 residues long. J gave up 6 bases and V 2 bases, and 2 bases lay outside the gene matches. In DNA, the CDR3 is TGCGCCAGCAGCTTCCGGGACAGGGGCGAGCAGTACTTC. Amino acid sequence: CASSFRDRGEQYF.

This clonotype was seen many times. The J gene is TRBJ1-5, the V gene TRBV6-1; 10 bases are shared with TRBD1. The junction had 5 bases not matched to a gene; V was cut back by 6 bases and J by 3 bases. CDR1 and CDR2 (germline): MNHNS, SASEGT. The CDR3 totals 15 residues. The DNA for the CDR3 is TGTGCCAGCAGCGCCGGGACAGGGGCCAATCAGCCCCAGCATTTT. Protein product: CASSAGTGANQPQHF.

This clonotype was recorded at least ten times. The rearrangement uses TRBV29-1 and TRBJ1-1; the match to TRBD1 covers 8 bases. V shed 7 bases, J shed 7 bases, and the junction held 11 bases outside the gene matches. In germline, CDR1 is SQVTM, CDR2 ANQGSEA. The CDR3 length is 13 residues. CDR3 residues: CSARQGLIGEAFF. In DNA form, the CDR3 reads TGCAGCGCCCGACAGGGGTTAATAGGTGAAGCTTTCTTT.

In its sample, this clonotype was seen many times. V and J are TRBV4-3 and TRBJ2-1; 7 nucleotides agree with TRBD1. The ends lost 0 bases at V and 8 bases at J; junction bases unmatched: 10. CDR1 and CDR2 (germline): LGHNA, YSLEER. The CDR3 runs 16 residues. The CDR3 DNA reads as TGCGCCAGCAGCCAAGATCGGGAAGGGGGCTTGGATGAGCAGTTCTTC. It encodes CASSQDREGGLDEQFF.

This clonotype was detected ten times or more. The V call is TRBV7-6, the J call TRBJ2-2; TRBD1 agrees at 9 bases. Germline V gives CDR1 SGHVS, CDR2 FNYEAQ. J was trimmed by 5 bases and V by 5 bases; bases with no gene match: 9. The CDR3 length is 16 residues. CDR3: CASSPWTGVKTGELFF. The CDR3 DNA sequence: TGTGCCAGCAGCCCGTGGACAGGGGTTAAGACCGGGGAGCTGTTTTTT.

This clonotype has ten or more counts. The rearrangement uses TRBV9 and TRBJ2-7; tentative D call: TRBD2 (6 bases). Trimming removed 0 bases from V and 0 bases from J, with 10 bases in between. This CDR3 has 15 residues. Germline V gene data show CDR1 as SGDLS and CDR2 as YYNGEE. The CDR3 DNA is TGTGCCAGCAGCGTAGGCGGGACGGCCTCCTACGAGCAGTACTTC. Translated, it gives CASSVGGTASYEQYF.

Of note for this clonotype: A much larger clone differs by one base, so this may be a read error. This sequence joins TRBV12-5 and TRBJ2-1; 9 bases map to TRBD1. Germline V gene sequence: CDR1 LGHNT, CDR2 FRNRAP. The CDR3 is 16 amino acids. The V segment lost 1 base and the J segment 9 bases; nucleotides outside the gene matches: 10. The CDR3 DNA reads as TGTGCTAGTGGTTTGGAACCGGGACAGGGTATCGTTGAGCAGTTCTTC. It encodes CASGLEPGQGIVEQFF.

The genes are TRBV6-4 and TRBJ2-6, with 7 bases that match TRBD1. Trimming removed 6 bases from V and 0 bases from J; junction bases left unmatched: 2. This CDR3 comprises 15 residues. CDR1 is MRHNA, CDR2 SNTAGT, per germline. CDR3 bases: TGTGCCAGCAGAGACAGGGACTCTGGGGCCAACGTCCTGACTTTC. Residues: CASRDRDSGANVLTF.

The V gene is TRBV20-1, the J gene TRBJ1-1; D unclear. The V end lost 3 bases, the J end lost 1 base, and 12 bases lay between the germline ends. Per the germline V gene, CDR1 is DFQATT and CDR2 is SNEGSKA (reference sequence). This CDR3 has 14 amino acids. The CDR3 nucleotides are TGCAGTGCTAGCTATAGATCGGGGAACACTGAAGCTTTCTTT. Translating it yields CSASYRSGNTEAFF.

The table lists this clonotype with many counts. The CDR3 sequence is CSVRGVSYEQYF. The DNA for the CDR3 is TGCAGTGTACGGGGGGTCTCCTACGAGCAGTACTTC. This chain uses TRBV20-1 with TRBJ2-7; 7 nucleotides align to TRBD2. The CDR3 is 12 amino acids. Trimming cost V 7 bases and J 0 bases; bases outside gene matches: 3. Germline V lookup: CDR1 DFQATT, CDR2 SNEGSKA (reference sequence).

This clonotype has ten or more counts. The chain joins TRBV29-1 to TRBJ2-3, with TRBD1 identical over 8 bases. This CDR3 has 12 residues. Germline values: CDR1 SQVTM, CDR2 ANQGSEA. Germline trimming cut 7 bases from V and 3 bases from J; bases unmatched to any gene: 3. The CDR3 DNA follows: TGCAGCGCCCGGACAGGGACAGATACGCAGTATTTT. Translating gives CSARTGTDTQYF.

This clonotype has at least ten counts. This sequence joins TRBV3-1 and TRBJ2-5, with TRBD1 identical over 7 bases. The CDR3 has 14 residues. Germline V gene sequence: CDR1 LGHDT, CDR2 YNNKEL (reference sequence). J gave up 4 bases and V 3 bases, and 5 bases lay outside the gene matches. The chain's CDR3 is CASSHDRELETQYF. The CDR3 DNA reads TGTGCCAGCAGCCACGACAGGGAGTTAGAGACCCAGTACTTC.

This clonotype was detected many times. The CDR3 DNA is TGTGCCATCAGTCCTGACCCGGGCGTCCTGACTTTC. Residues: CAISPDPGVLTF. The V gene is TRBV10-3, the J gene TRBJ2-6; D not certain. The CDR3 sequence is 12 residues long. Germline loops: CDR1 ENHRY, CDR2 SYGVKD. The germline V and J ends were trimmed by 5 bases and 12 bases, with 11 bases remaining between them.

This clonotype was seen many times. Here the CDR3 reads CSARDLRTGGYEQYF. For the CDR3, the DNA is TGCAGTGCTAGAGATCTGAGGACAGGGGGCTACGAGCAGTACTTC. The chain is built from TRBV20-1 and TRBJ2-7; 10 nucleotides match TRBD1. V lost 0 bases and J lost 3; bases outside the gene matches: 5. CDR1 is DFQATT, CDR2 SNEGSKA, per germline (reference sequence). The CDR3 extends over 15 amino acids.

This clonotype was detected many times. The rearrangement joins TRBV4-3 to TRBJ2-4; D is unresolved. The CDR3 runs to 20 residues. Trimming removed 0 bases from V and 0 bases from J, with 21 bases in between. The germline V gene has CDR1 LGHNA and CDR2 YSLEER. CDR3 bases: TGCGCCAGCAGCCAAGAATGGGCCCCAAGTTCCAATCTAGCCAAAAACATTCAGTACTTC. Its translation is CASSQEWAPSSNLAKNIQYF.

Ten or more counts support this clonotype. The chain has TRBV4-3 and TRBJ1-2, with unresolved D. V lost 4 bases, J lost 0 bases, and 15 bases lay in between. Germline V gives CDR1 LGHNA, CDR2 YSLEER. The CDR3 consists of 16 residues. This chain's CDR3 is CASSRLGGYANYGYTF. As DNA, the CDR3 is TGCGCCAGCAGCCGCTTAGGCGGTTACGCTAACTATGGCTACACCTTC.

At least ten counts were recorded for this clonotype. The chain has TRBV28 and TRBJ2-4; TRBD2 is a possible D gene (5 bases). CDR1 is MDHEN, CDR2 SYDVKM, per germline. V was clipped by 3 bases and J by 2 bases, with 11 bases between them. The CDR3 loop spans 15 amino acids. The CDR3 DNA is TGTGCCAGCAGTTTGGTACGGGGAACCAAAAACATTCAGTACTTC. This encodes CASSLVRGTKNIQYF.

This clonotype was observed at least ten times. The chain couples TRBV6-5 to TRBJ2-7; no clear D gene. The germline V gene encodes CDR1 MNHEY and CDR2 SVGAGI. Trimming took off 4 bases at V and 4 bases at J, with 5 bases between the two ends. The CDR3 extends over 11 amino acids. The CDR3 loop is CASSSQYEQYF. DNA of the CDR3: TGTGCCAGCAGTTCCCAATACGAGCAGTACTTC.

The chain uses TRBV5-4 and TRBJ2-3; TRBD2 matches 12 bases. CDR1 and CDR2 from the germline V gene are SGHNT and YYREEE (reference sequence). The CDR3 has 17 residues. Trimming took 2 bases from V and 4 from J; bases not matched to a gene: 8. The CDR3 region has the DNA TGTGCCAGCAGCTTCCCTAGCGGGAGGGCCGAGGCAGATACGCAGTATTTT. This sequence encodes CASSFPSGRAEADTQYF.

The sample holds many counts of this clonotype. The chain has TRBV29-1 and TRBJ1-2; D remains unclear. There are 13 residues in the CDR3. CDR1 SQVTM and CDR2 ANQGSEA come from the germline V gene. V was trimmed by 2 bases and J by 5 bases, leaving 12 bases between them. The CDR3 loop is CSVETGSRYGYTF. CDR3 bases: TGCAGCGTTGAAACGGGTTCTCGATATGGCTACACCTTC.

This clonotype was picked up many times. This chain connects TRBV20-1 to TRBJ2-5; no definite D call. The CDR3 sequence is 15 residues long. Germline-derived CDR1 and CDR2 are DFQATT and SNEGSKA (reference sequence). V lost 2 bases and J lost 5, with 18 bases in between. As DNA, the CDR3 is TGCAGTGCTAGAAGTTTACTATATTACGTCGAGACCCAGTACTTC. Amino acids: CSARSLLYYVETQYF.

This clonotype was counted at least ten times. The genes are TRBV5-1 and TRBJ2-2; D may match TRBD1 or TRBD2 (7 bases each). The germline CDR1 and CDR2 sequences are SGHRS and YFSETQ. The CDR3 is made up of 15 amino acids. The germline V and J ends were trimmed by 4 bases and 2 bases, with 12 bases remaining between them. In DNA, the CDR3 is TGCGCCAGCAGCCGGGGGGACAGAAACACCGGGGAGCTGTTTTTT. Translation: CASSRGDRNTGELFF.

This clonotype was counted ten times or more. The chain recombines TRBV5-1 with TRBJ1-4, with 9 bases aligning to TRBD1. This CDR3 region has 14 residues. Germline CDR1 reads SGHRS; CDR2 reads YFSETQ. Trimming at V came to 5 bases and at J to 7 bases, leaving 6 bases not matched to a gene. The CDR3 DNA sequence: TGCGCCAGCAGTACGACAGGGGGAGGTGAAAAACTGTTTTTT. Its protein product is CASSTTGGGEKLFF.

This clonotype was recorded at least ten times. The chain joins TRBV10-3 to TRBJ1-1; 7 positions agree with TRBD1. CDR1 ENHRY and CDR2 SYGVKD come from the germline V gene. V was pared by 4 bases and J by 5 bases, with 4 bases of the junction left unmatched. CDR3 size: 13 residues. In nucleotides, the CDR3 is TGTGCCATCAGTGCAGCAGGGGGAACTGAAGCTTTCTTT. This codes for CAISAAGGTEAFF.

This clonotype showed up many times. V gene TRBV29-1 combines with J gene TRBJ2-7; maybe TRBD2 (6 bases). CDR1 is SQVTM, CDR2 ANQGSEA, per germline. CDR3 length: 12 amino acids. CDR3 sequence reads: CSFSGTNYEQYF. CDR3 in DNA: TGCAGTTTTAGCGGAACCAATTACGAGCAGTACTTC.

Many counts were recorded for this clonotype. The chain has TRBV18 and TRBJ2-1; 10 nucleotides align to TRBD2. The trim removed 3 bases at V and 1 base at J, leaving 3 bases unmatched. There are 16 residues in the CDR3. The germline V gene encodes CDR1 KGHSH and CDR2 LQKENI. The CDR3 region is CASSPASGRSYNEQFF. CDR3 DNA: TGTGCCAGCTCACCTGCTAGCGGGAGATCCTACAATGAGCAGTTCTTC.

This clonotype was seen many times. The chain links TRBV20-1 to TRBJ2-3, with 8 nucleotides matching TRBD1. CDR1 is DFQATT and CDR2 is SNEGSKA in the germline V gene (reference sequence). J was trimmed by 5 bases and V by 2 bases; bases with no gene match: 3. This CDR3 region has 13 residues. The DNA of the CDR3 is TGCAGTGCTAGACAGGGGGCGGAAGATACGCAGTATTTT. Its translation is CSARQGAEDTQYF.